The 20 T cell receptor beta chains below come from one sample, sequenced in a study of CD8 T cells in ankylosing spondylitis. MiXCR was run by TCRdb on the 5' RACE reads, yielding one entry per CDR3 protein. The table has about 340,000 distinct CDR3 sequences, roughly 14% seen once. Material for sequencing was blood, either unsorted or a sorted T cell fraction (not recorded which). Receptor source: a male donor with ankylosing spondylitis or in good health (not recorded which).

The chain recombines TRBV12-3 or TRBV12-4 with TRBJ2-2; D is ambiguous. Trimming stripped 1 base from V and 7 bases from J, with 7 bases between. This CDR3 spans 13 amino acids. The CDR3 DNA is TGTGCCAGCAGTTTAGGGGGTAGCGGGGAGCTGTTTTTT. Translating it yields CASSLGGSGELFF.

This clonotype has just a few counts. The junction differs from germline at one of its ends, possibly a read error. The gene calls are TRBV2 and TRBJ1-2; D remains unclear. Germline lookup yields CDR1 SNHLY and CDR2 FYNNEI. The CDR3 is 13 residues long. CDR3 in DNA: TGTGCCAGCACTGAACGATCTCTCGTGGGCTACACCTTC. Protein sequence: CASTERSLVGYTF.

This clonotype was counted only a few times. J is TRBJ1-2 and V is TRBV5-6, with a weak D call TRBD1 (5 bases). Trimming removed 4 bases from V and 1 base from J, with 11 bases in between. This CDR3 is built from 14 residues. In germline, CDR1 is SGHDT, CDR2 YYEEEE. The CDR3 DNA is TGTGCCAGCAGCCGGACAAGGGTTAACTATGGCTACACCTTC. Translation: CASSRTRVNYGYTF.

This clonotype was counted between two and nine times. The rearrangement uses TRBV5-4 and TRBJ2-3, with D possibly being TRBD2 (5 bases). Trimming left V 0 bases short and J 0 bases short, with 11 bases between. The CDR3 has 16 amino acids. The germline gives CDR1 SGHNT, CDR2 YYREEE (reference sequence). This chain's CDR3 is CASSLGRSGSTDTQYF. CDR3 in DNA: TGTGCCAGCAGCTTGGGAAGAAGCGGTAGCACAGATACGCAGTATTTT.

This clonotype was detected a few times. V and J are TRBV3-1 and TRBJ2-7; tentatively, D is TRBD2 (5 bases). The CDR3 sequence is 14 residues long. The germline V gene encodes CDR1 LGHDT and CDR2 YNNKEL (reference sequence). Trimming cost V 4 bases and J 6 bases, with 16 bases left between them. CDR3 residues: CASSPGEGTSEQYF. The CDR3 DNA reads as TGTGCCAGCAGCCCCGGAGAGGGTACGAGCGAGCAGTACTTC.

This clonotype was observed many times. This sequence joins TRBV10-3 and TRBJ1-4; D is unresolved. V was cut by 2 bases and J by 7 bases, with 14 bases left in between. Germline CDR1 ENHRY, CDR2 SYGVKD. The CDR3 runs 15 residues. The CDR3 sequence: CAISEPISKGEKLFF. CDR3 sequence (DNA): TGTGCCATCAGTGAGCCGATTTCAAAAGGTGAAAAACTGTTTTTT.

There are a few counts of this clonotype. V gene TRBV5-5 combines with J gene TRBJ2-6; TRBD1 might be the D (5 bases). The CDR3 is made up of 18 amino acids. Trimming took off 3 bases at V and 10 bases at J, with 26 bases between the two ends. Germline-derived CDR1 and CDR2 are SGHKS and YYEKEE (reference sequence). This CDR3 reads CASSSRVLGTLGPNVLTF. Written as DNA, the CDR3 is TGTGCCAGCAGCTCCAGGGTTCTCGGTACTCTGGGGCCAAACGTCCTGACTTTC.

This clonotype turned up a few times. The rearrangement joins TRBV3-1 to TRBJ1-5, with TRBD1 matching over 9 bases. V shed 1 base and J 6 bases; nucleotides not matched to a gene: 4. This CDR3 spans 15 amino acids. Looked up from germline, CDR1 is LGHDT and CDR2 is YNNKEL (reference sequence). The DNA of the CDR3 is TGTGCCAGCAGCCAAGGCACAGGGGGCTCTCAGCCCCAGCATTTT. It specifies CASSQGTGGSQPQHF.

V and J are TRBV6-5 and TRBJ1-5, with D possibly matching TRBD1 (5 bases). This CDR3 contains 16 residues. Germline-derived CDR1 and CDR2 are MNHEY and SVGAGI. The ends were cut back, 4 bases at V and 6 bases at J, with 19 bases in the middle. The chain's CDR3 is CASSWGVRGEGQPQHF. As DNA, the CDR3 is TGTGCCAGCAGTTGGGGAGTACGGGGCGAAGGTCAGCCCCAGCATTTT.

The chain is built from TRBV10-3 and TRBJ1-1; TRBD1 is a possible D gene (5 bases). Trimming cost V 6 bases and J 10 bases, with 18 bases left between them. Germline V gene lookup returns CDR1 ENHRY and CDR2 SYGVKD. The CDR3 is made up of 13 amino acids. The CDR3 reads CAIRGTGNEGAFF. In nucleotides, the CDR3 is TGTGCCATCAGGGGGACGGGGAACGAAGGAGCTTTCTTT.

V is TRBV5-1 and J is TRBJ1-1; 9 positions match TRBD1. CDR1 is SGHRS, CDR2 YFSETQ, per germline. The length of the CDR3 is 15 residues. After removal of 0 bases from V and 1 base from J, the junction contained 1 base not matched to a gene. CDR3 in DNA: TGCGCCAGCAGCTTGGAGGGACAGGGGAACACTGAAGCTTTCTTT. Encoded protein: CASSLEGQGNTEAFF.

This clonotype came up a few times. The chain employs TRBV6-1 and TRBJ1-1, with D perhaps matching TRBD1 (5 bases). CDR3 length equals 14 residues. Germline CDR1 and CDR2: MNHNS and SASEGT. Trimming pared 2 bases from V and 6 bases from J, leaving 13 bases between. The CDR3 loop is CASSERRDASEAFF. In DNA, the CDR3 is TGTGCCAGCAGTGAAAGGCGGGACGCCTCTGAAGCTTTCTTT.

V gene TRBV5-5 combines with J gene TRBJ2-7, with TRBD2 identical over 14 bases. Trimming removed 4 bases from V and 7 bases from J; junction bases left unmatched: 16. The V gene's germline CDR1 is SGHKS and CDR2 YYEKEE (reference sequence). CDR3 size: 18 residues. DNA for the CDR3: TGTGCCAGCAGCGTCGGGACTAGCGGGAGTAGAGGGGGTCGGGAGCAGTACTTC. It codes for CASSVGTSGSRGGREQYF.

The chain combines TRBV19 with TRBJ1-2, with 9 nucleotides matching TRBD1. There are 15 residues in the CDR3. Germline values: CDR1 LNHDA, CDR2 SQIVND (reference sequence). With 4 bases clipped from V and 3 bases from J, the junction kept 6 bases outside the gene matches. The CDR3 is CASSTHRGLDYGYTF. Here the CDR3 DNA reads TGTGCCAGTAGTACACACAGGGGGCTCGACTATGGCTACACCTTC.

This clonotype has just a few counts. The chain recombines TRBV20-1 with TRBJ2-1; 9 bases are a match to TRBD2. The CDR3 consists of 15 residues. J was trimmed by 0 bases and V by 6 bases; bases with no gene match: 6. Germline values: CDR1 DFQATT, CDR2 SNEGSKA (reference sequence). In DNA form, the CDR3 reads TGCAGTGCGGCCCATAGCGGGAGCTCCTACAATGAGCAGTTCTTC. Amino acid sequence: CSAAHSGSSYNEQFF.

This rearrangement joins TRBV6-1 to TRBJ2-3; D perhaps matches TRBD1 (6 bases). Germline V gene sequence: CDR1 MNHNS, CDR2 SASEGT. V was cut by 3 bases and J by 1 base, with 8 bases left in between. The CDR3 spans 14 residues. The CDR3 DNA sequence: TGTGCCAGCAGTGACCACAGGGGCACAGATACGCAGTATTTT. Translating it yields CASSDHRGTDTQYF.

The rearrangement uses TRBV5-1 and TRBJ2-1, with 10 bases fitting TRBD1. CDR3 size: 16 residues. Germline loops: CDR1 SGHRS, CDR2 YFSETQ. V dropped 4 bases and J dropped 6; count of bases not matched to a gene: 10. Here the CDR3 DNA reads TGCGCCAGCAGCCCCACCGGGACAGGGGACTCCAATGAGCAGTTCTTC. Protein product: CASSPTGTGDSNEQFF.

This clonotype was picked up many times. This rearrangement joins TRBV5-1 to TRBJ2-7; 9 bases align to TRBD1. Germline assignment: CDR1 SGHRS and CDR2 YFSETQ. The V and J ends lost 3 bases and 5 bases, in that order; junction bases with no gene match: 0. The CDR3 runs 12 residues. CDR3 sequence: CASSWDRDEQYF. CDR3 bases: TGCGCCAGCAGCTGGGACAGGGACGAGCAGTACTTC.

This clonotype was counted only a few times. The rearrangement uses TRBV2 and TRBJ1-2; D ambiguous. This CDR3 is built from 12 residues. Germline CDR1 reads SNHLY; CDR2 reads FYNNEI. The V gene lost 6 bases and the J gene lost 4 bases, with 9 bases spanning the gap. The CDR3 is CASRPGTYGYTF. CDR3 sequence (DNA): TGTGCCAGCAGGCCAGGAACCTATGGCTACACCTTC.

This clonotype was counted at least ten times. The rearrangement links TRBV12-3 or TRBV12-4 to TRBJ2-3; D tentatively fits TRBD1 or TRBD2 (6 bases each). V gave up 6 bases and J gave up 6 bases, with 19 bases separating them. The CDR3 runs to 15 residues. CDR3: CASSPYEGGVDTQYF. CDR3 coding DNA: TGTGCCAGCAGCCCCTATGAGGGGGGAGTTGATACGCAGTATTTT.